The 24 T cell receptor beta chains presented below share a single source sample, sequenced in a study of CD4 T cells in relation to SARS-CoV-2 and coronaviruses. These TCRs are of unknown antigen specificity. The data were produced by immunoSEQ multiplex PCR, yet TCRdb's version contains in-frame clones alone and is incomplete. The sample records 20,000 to 30,000 clones, over 60% being singletons. Before the COVID-19 pandemic, during about 2010-2018, CD4+ T cells were taken from unexposed donors. Isolation of CD4+ T cells took place after about 9 days in culture. The sequencing sample was made of CD4+ T cells from PBMCs, cultured in vitro. All receptors derive from a human donor in good health.

This clone was recorded a few times. The J gene is TRBJ1-3, the V gene TRBV9; D is possibly TRBD1 (5 bases). CDR3 size: 15 residues. V lost 5 bases and J lost 3, with 15 bases in between. Germline V gene sequence: CDR1 SGDLS, CDR2 YYNGEE. CDR3 protein: CASRALGEGGNTIYF. Here the CDR3 DNA reads TGTGCCAGCAGAGCCTTGGGGGAAGGTGGAAACACCATATATTTT.

The V and J genes are TRBV6-1 and TRBJ2-7; 13 bases are shared with TRBD2. The ends lost 2 bases at V and 2 bases at J; junction bases unmatched: 15. Per the germline V gene, CDR1 is MNHNS and CDR2 is SASEGT. The CDR3 runs 20 residues. The CDR3 DNA sequence: TGTGCCAGCAGTGAAATCCGGGGGTGGACTAGCGGGAGTTCCGCCTACGAGCAGTACTTC. It translates to CASSEIRGWTSGSSAYEQYF.

There are a few counts of this clone. This chain joins TRBV7-6 and TRBJ2-2; D remains unclear. The V end lost 4 bases, the J end lost 0 bases, and 18 bases lay between the germline ends. This CDR3 comprises 18 residues. Per the germline V gene, CDR1 is SGHVS and CDR2 is FNYEAQ. CDR3 in amino acids: CASSSSVGFGSNTGELFF. CDR3 DNA: TGTGCCAGCAGCTCCTCGGTAGGGTTCGGGTCGAACACCGGGGAGCTGTTTTTT. The full variable domain, its missing parts supplied by reference TRBV7-6 and TRBJ2-2, is GAGVSQSPRYKVTKRGQDVALRCDPISGHVSLYWYRQALGQGPEFLTYFNYEAQQDKSGLPNDRFSAERPEGSISTLTIQRTEQRDSAMYRCASSSSVGFGSNTGELFFGEGSRLTVL.

The J gene is TRBJ2-3, the V gene TRBV9; 7 bases line up with TRBD2. The V gene's germline CDR1 is SGDLS and CDR2 YYNGEE. The CDR3 extends over 15 amino acids. V shed 0 bases and J 5 bases; nucleotides not matched to a gene: 6. CDR3 in amino acids: CASSVGGGPGDTQYF. In nucleotides, the CDR3 is TGTGCCAGCAGCGTAGGCGGGGGTCCGGGAGATACGCAGTATTTT.

The chain uses TRBV18 and TRBJ1-3; D is uncertain. There are 12 residues in the CDR3. The germline V gene encodes CDR1 KGHSH and CDR2 LQKENI. The germline V and J ends were trimmed by 3 bases and 4 bases, with 4 bases remaining between them. CDR3 residues: CASSPQGNTIYF. For the CDR3, the DNA is TGTGCCAGCTCACCTCAGGGAAACACCATATATTTT.

The chain links TRBV5-1 to TRBJ2-7; the match to TRBD1 covers 7 bases. Germline CDR1 reads SGHRS; CDR2 reads YFSETQ. CDR3 length: 14 amino acids. The V and J ends lost 4 bases and 3 bases, in that order; junction bases with no gene match: 7. The CDR3, as DNA: TGCGCCAGCAGCCCCGGGACAGTTAACTACGAGCAGTACTTC. It specifies CASSPGTVNYEQYF.

This clone was seen just once. This chain connects TRBV5-6 to TRBJ2-1, with TRBD1 identical over 8 bases. CDR1 is SGHDT and CDR2 is YYEEEE in the germline V gene. Germline trimming cut 1 base from V and 5 bases from J; bases unmatched to any gene: 5. The CDR3 covers 15 residues. The CDR3 DNA is TGTGCCAGCAGCTTGCCGGACAGGGCCCACAATGAGCAGTTCTTC. Protein product: CASSLPDRAHNEQFF. The complete variable domain, with remaining parts taken from reference TRBV5-6 and TRBJ2-1, reads DAGVTQSPTHLIKTRGQQVTLRCSPKSGHDTVSWYQQALGQGPQFIFQYYEEEERQRGNFPDRFSGHQFPNYSSELNVNALLLGDSALYLCASSLPDRAHNEQFFGPGTRLTVL.

This clone was counted only a few times. The chain uses TRBV7-2 and TRBJ2-2; TRBD1 or TRBD2 may be the D gene (6 bases each). Germline V gene lookup returns CDR1 SGHTA and CDR2 FQGNSA. The CDR3 extends over 15 amino acids. Between the trimmed V and J ends, which lost 1 base and 7 bases, there was a span of 13 bases. As DNA, the CDR3 is TGTGCCAGCAGCTTAGGTGGGGGGCAGGTCGGGGAGCTGTTTTTT. This codes for CASSLGGGQVGELFF. Supplemented by reference TRBV7-2 and TRBJ2-2, the full variable domain reads GAGVSQSPSNKVTEKGKDVELRCDPISGHTALYWYRQSLGQGLEFLIYFQGNSAPDKSGLPSDRFSAERTGGSVSTLTIQRTQQEDSAVYLCASSLGGGQVGELFFGEGSRLTVL.

CDR3 sequence: CASSLVSGLPSYNEQFF. DNA of the CDR3: TGTGCCAGCAGCTTAGTGTCGGGACTCCCGAGCTACAATGAGCAGTTCTTC. The chain carries TRBV11-2 and TRBJ2-1, with a possible D match to TRBD2 (6 bases). This CDR3 spans 17 amino acids. The ends were cut back, 1 base at V and 3 bases at J, with 16 bases in the middle. The germline V gene has CDR1 SGHAT and CDR2 FQNNGV.

V gene TRBV7-2 combines with J gene TRBJ2-1; D possibly corresponds to TRBD2 (5 bases). The CDR3 is 13 amino acids. Trimming pared 4 bases from V and 8 bases from J, leaving 12 bases between. Per the germline V gene, CDR1 is SGHTA and CDR2 is FQGNSA. The CDR3 DNA is TGTGCCAGCAGCTCGTGGGAGCAGGATGAGCAGTTCTTC. It translates to CASSSWEQDEQFF.

This clone was picked up one time. The rearrangement joins TRBV30 to TRBJ1-4, with TRBD1 as a possible D gene (5 bases). Germline V CDR1 and CDR2: GTSNPN, SVGIG (reference sequence). This CDR3 has 13 residues. V lost 2 bases and J 7 bases, leaving 11 bases between the germline ends. The CDR3 region is CAWSWGVGEKLFF. The CDR3 DNA reads as TGTGCCTGGAGTTGGGGGGTTGGTGAAAAACTGTTTTTT.

The chain links TRBV6-2 or TRBV6-3 to TRBJ1-2; possible D gene TRBD1, 6 bases. The germline V gene has CDR1 MNHEY and CDR2 SVGEGT. The CDR3 is made up of 14 amino acids. Trimming stripped 2 bases from V and 7 bases from J, with 14 bases between. This chain's CDR3 is CASSYRQGIGGYTF. In DNA form, the CDR3 reads TGTGCCAGCAGTTACCGGCAGGGGATCGGTGGCTACACCTTC.

The chain couples TRBV2 to TRBJ1-2, with 10 nucleotides matching TRBD1. V lost 6 bases to trimming and J lost 6 bases; unmatched junction nucleotides: 10. CDR1 and CDR2 (germline): SNHLY, FYNNEI. The CDR3 runs 15 residues. The CDR3 sequence: CASSPRLTGGDGYTF. DNA for the CDR3: TGTGCCAGCAGCCCTCGATTGACAGGGGGCGATGGCTACACCTTC.

This clone was seen a single time. This chain uses TRBV9 with TRBJ2-7; TRBD1 matches at 9 bases. V was pared by 3 bases and J by 4 bases, with 8 bases of the junction left unmatched. The germline CDR1 and CDR2 sequences are SGDLS and YYNGEE. The CDR3 contains 15 residues. CDR3 in amino acids: CASSALGTGQYEQYF. CDR3 bases: TGTGCCAGCAGCGCTTTGGGGACAGGGCAATACGAGCAGTACTTC.

This chain links TRBV28 with TRBJ1-5, with TRBD1 matching over 9 bases. V was pared by 5 bases and J by 7 bases, with 15 bases of the junction left unmatched. The CDR3 loop spans 17 amino acids. Per the germline V gene, CDR1 is MDHEN and CDR2 is SYDVKM. The CDR3 region is CASSQSRDRVAGQPQHF. For the CDR3, the DNA is TGTGCCAGCAGTCAGTCCCGGGACAGGGTAGCGGGACAGCCCCAGCATTTT.

V and J are TRBV5-4 and TRBJ1-1, with 7 nucleotides matching TRBD1. Germline values: CDR1 SGHNT, CDR2 YYREEE (reference sequence). Trimming took 2 bases from V and 3 from J; bases not matched to a gene: 4. The CDR3 covers 14 residues. CDR3 region: CASSLKGAYTEAFF. The CDR3 DNA follows: TGTGCCAGCAGCTTAAAGGGGGCTTACACTGAAGCTTTCTTT.

V gene TRBV2 combines with J gene TRBJ1-1; no reliable D call. Deletions cut 7 bases from V and 11 bases from J, with 20 bases between. Germline V gives CDR1 SNHLY, CDR2 FYNNEI. This CDR3 contains 13 residues. The CDR3 region has the DNA TGTGCCAGCACGCTGGATCCAGCCGGGTTGGCTTTCTTT. Its translation is CASTLDPAGLAFF.

This clone was picked up one time. This sequence joins TRBV7-2 and TRBJ1-2; TRBD1 is a possible D gene (5 bases). The CDR3 is 14 amino acids. Trimming pared 0 bases from V and 4 bases from J, leaving 9 bases between. Germline V CDR1 and CDR2: SGHTA, FQGNSA. CDR3 protein: CASSLAGTVYGYTF. The DNA of the CDR3 is TGTGCCAGCAGCTTAGCGGGGACCGTCTATGGCTACACCTTC.

This chain links TRBV30 with TRBJ2-3; possible D gene TRBD2, 6 bases. Germline loops: CDR1 GTSNPN, CDR2 SVGIG (reference sequence). With 7 bases removed from V and 0 bases from J, the gap between germline ends came to 11 bases. The CDR3 contains 13 residues. The CDR3 nucleotides read TGTGCCTTGGCGGGGCCTAGCACAGATACGCAGTATTTT. Translation gives CALAGPSTDTQYF. The full variable domain, rest sourced from reference TRBV30 and TRBJ2-3, is SQTIHQWPATLVQPVGSPLSLECTVEGTSNPNLYWYRQAAGRGLQLLFYSVGIGQISSEVPQNLSASRPQDRQFILSSKKLLLSDSGFYLCALAGPSTDTQYFGPGTRLTVL.

This chain links TRBV11-3 with TRBJ2-1, with 12 bases identical to TRBD2. Trimming took 5 bases from V and 7 from J; bases not matched to a gene: 3. CDR3 length: 14 residues. From germline, CDR1 is SGHNT and CDR2 YENEEA. The chain's CDR3 is CASSETSGGNEQFF. The CDR3, as DNA: TGTGCCAGCAGCGAGACTAGCGGGGGTAATGAGCAGTTCTTC.

The chain links TRBV5-1 to TRBJ1-1; TRBD1 might be the D (5 bases). There are 13 residues in the CDR3. The V end lost 4 bases, the J end lost 1 base, and 8 bases lay between the germline ends. Germline-derived CDR1 and CDR2 are SGHRS and YFSETQ. In DNA, the CDR3 is TGCGCCAGCAGCCTACAGGCGAACACTGAAGCTTTCTTT. Translated: CASSLQANTEAFF.

V and J are TRBV12-3 or TRBV12-4 and TRBJ1-2, with D unclear. The germline V and J ends were trimmed by 3 bases and 4 bases, with 9 bases remaining between them. The CDR3 is 13 residues long. This CDR3 is CASSFDTPYGYTF. The CDR3, as DNA: TGTGCCAGCAGTTTCGACACCCCCTATGGCTACACCTTC.

This clone was recorded once. The chain is built from TRBV18 and TRBJ2-3, with a tentative D call TRBD1 (6 bases). V gave up 2 bases and J gave up 2 bases, with 11 bases separating them. Germline V gene lookup returns CDR1 KGHSH and CDR2 LQKENI. CDR3 length: 15 residues. CDR3 bases: TGTGCCAGCTCACCAGTTGGGGGCTCCACAGATACGCAGTATTTT. Protein sequence: CASSPVGGSTDTQYF. Complete variable domain (other parts from reference TRBV18 and TRBJ2-3): NAGVMQNPRHLVRRRGQEARLRCSPMKGHSHVYWYRQLPEEGLKFMVYLQKENIIDESGMPKERFSAEFPKEGPSILRIQQVVRGDSAAYFCASSPVGGSTDTQYFGPGTRLTVL.

This chain joins TRBV9 and TRBJ1-3; TRBD1 is a possible D gene (6 bases). CDR1 is SGDLS and CDR2 is YYNGEE in the germline V gene. The V end lost 3 bases, the J end lost 2 bases, and 9 bases lay between the germline ends. The CDR3 is 14 residues long. The CDR3 DNA reads TGTGCCAGCAGCGCCCAGGGGCCTGGAAACACCATATATTTT. Its protein product is CASSAQGPGNTIYF.